This TCR beta chain originates from a study of chemoradiotherapy in HPV16-positive cancers. V dropped 4 bases and J dropped 0 bases, with 3 bases sitting between them. The length of the CDR3 is 11 residues. Germline lookup yields CDR1 SQVTM and CDR2 ANQGSEA. Using immunoSEQ multiplex PCR, the repertoire was profiled, and TCRdb retains in-frame clones only, with some absent. The table records some 30,000 clones, about four fifths of them present only once. The sample in question was blood, obtained from a patient who underwent chemoradiotherapy. The V call is TRBV29-1, the J call TRBJ2-5; D is uncertain. This TCR was recovered from a human donor with HPV-associated anogenital cancer. CDR3 residues: CSVGYQETQYF. As DNA, the CDR3 is TGCAGCGTTGGGTACCAAGAGACCCAGTACTTC.